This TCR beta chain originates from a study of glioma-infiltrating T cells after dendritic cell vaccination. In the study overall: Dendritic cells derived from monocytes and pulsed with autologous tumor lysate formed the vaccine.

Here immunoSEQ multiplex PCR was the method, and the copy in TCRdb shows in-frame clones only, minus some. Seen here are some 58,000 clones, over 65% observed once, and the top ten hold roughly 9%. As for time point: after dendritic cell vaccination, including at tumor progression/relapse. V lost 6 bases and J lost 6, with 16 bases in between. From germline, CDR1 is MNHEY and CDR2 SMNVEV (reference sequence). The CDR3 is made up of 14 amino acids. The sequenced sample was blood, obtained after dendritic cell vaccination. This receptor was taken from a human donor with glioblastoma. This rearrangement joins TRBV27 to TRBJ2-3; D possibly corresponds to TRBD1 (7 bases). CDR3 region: CASSLTAGGDTQYF. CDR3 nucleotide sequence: TGTGCCAGCAGCCTAACCGCAGGGGGGGATACGCAGTATTTT.